Listed below are T cell receptor beta chains from one sample, sequenced in a study of T-cell memory formation after mild COVID-19. TCRdb ran MiXCR on the 5' RACE reads and lists one entry per CDR3 protein. The sample lists about 170,000 distinct CDR3 sequences, about an eighth occurring once. Sequencing was performed on PBMCs or a T cell subset sorted from them (not recorded which). The receptors were gathered from a man between 18 and 35 years old who had mild COVID-19 (a few samples of this study predate the infection). Cell type and time point are not known. The CDR3 runs from the conserved cysteine through the conserved F or W. The order of the fields is V gene, J gene, CDR3 protein.

TRBV2	TRBJ2-4	CASSAGQGLLVLAKNIQYF
TRBV7-2	TRBJ2-1	CASSLMWASGSSYNEQFF
TRBV7-2	TRBJ2-7	CASSAGGPSTEQYF
TRBV27	TRBJ1-4	CASSFRVWEKLFF
TRBV7-9	TRBJ1-1	CASSLEGGTEAFF
TRBV10-1	TRBJ2-7	CASSRREHEQYF
TRBV12-3/TRBV12-4	TRBJ1-1	CASSFRGGEAFF
TRBV4-3	TRBJ1-2	CASSQENLQGWYGYTF
TRBV12-3/TRBV12-4	TRBJ1-1	CASSPHKGRGTEAFF
TRBV5-4	TRBJ1-2	CASSPPGKSYGYTF
TRBV7-2	TRBJ2-5	CASSRDNQETQYF
TRBV27	TRBJ1-2	CASRMKPGLGGHGYTF
TRBV15	TRBJ2-1	CATSRASGGAYNEQFF
TRBV20-1	TRBJ2-5	CSAHTGNQETQYF
TRBV4-1	TRBJ2-3	CASSQEPGLAGGRETDTQYF
TRBV6-6	TRBJ1-1	CASRADRMSMNTEAFF
TRBV7-9	TRBJ2-3	CASSWEGDTQYF
TRBV7-9	TRBJ2-1	CASSTQGGINEQFF
TRBV18	TRBJ2-3	CASSPLLDTQYF
TRBV20-1	TRBJ2-5	CSAKIGGTQYF
TRBV10-3	TRBJ1-1	CAIRRTGGNTNTEAFF
TRBV29-1	TRBJ2-1	CSVALAASYYEQFF
TRBV5-1	TRBJ2-2	CASRVDRYTGELFF
TRBV4-2	TRBJ2-1	CASSQEPQRLGGLPGGEQFF
TRBV11-2	TRBJ2-5	CASSFSGGGKTQYF
TRBV4-2	TRBJ2-1	CASSQVTSGLYNEQFF
TRBV4-3	TRBJ2-3	CASSHAGKSTDTQYF
TRBV9	TRBJ2-3	CASSPTEYTDTQYF
TRBV20-1	TRBJ2-3	CSAQIGGAGDTQYF
TRBV12-3/TRBV12-4	TRBJ1-2	CASSLRGDYGYTF
TRBV7-2	TRBJ1-5	CASSTHPGGQPQHF
TRBV28	TRBJ1-2	CASSGQGLYGYTF
TRBV7-2	TRBJ1-6	CASSLGGGRYNSPLHF
TRBV5-1	TRBJ2-3	CASSLVSGGAQQYF
TRBV19	TRBJ2-2	CASSRGQIAGELFF
TRBV5-1	TRBJ2-2	CASSPMPGTLNTGELFF
TRBV4-1	TRBJ2-1	CASSQESRKIDEQFF
TRBV7-3	TRBJ2-3	CASSLELFTDTQYF
TRBV6-5	TRBJ1-6	CASTVMGRPNSPLHF
TRBV5-1	TRBJ2-1	CASSPGTRGANEQFF
TRBV20-1	TRBJ1-2	CSAWDSYGYTF
TRBV5-1	TRBJ2-6	CASSLQTVSGANVLTF
TRBV5-1	TRBJ1-2	CASSLAAGRDGYTF
TRBV28	TRBJ1-2	CASTTSGPYGYTF
TRBV2	TRBJ1-1	CASSIDRLNTEAFF
TRBV7-9	TRBJ1-3	CATRQAAGNTIYF
TRBV5-1	TRBJ2-2	CASSLVVGTNTGELFF
TRBV7-3	TRBJ2-2	CASSIAGGNTGELFF
TRBV7-3	TRBJ2-7	CASSRSRGDPDEQYF
TRBV20-1	TRBJ1-2	CSARPQANYGYTF